Shown below are 24 T cell receptor beta chains from a single sample sequenced in a study of cytomegalovirus exposure and HLA in healthy donors (dated by TCRdb to the late 2010s). The library was generated by the immunoSEQ multiplex PCR assay. A mixture of 60 forward primers for TCR Vbeta segments and 13 reverse primers for TCR Jbeta segments was used in the multiplex PCR. The table was pulled from immuneACCESS by TCRdb, which kept in-frame rearrangements only. Such tables lose some clones; where checked, under half of the loss comes from unresolved V genes, and the rest has no known cause. The sample includes about 170,000 clones, with 80% to 90% observed a single time. About 0.82% of the sample lies in the top ten. The specimen sequenced was PBMCs. All receptors derive from a woman younger than 30 in good health and CMV-seronegative.

The CDR3 DNA sequence: TGTGCCAGCAGCGTCGAGAGCTCTGGGGCCAACGTCCTGACTTTC. Protein: CASSVESSGANVLTF. This chain links TRBV2 with TRBJ2-6, with D unresolved. V dropped 6 bases and J dropped 0 bases, with 9 bases sitting between them. CDR3 length: 15 amino acids. Germline CDR1 SNHLY, CDR2 FYNNEI. Variable domain in full (rest from reference TRBV2 and TRBJ2-6): EPEVTQTPSHQVTQMGQEVILRCVPISNHLYFYWYRQILGQKVEFLVSFYNNEISEKSEIFDDQFSVERPDGSNFTLKIRSTKLEDSAMYFCASSVESSGANVLTFGAGSRLTVL.

This sequence joins TRBV7-9 and TRBJ2-7; 8 bases map to TRBD2. Per the germline V gene, CDR1 is SEHNR and CDR2 is FQNEAQ (reference sequence). This CDR3 contains 15 residues. The V and J ends lost 5 bases and 6 bases, in that order; junction bases with no gene match: 12. The CDR3 loop is CASSPRPAGEAEQYF. The CDR3 coding sequence is TGTGCCAGCAGCCCCCGCCCAGCGGGAGAGGCCGAGCAGTACTTC.

This rearrangement joins TRBV11-2 to TRBJ2-1; tentatively, D is TRBD1 (6 bases). This CDR3 has 14 residues. The V gene's germline CDR1 is SGHAT and CDR2 FQNNGV. The V end was cut by 5 bases, the J end by 5 bases, with 13 bases between. CDR3 nucleotide sequence: TGTGCCAGCAGCCCGACGACAGGAAACAATGAGCAGTTCTTC. It codes for CASSPTTGNNEQFF. The full variable domain, rest sourced from reference TRBV11-2 and TRBJ2-1, is EAGVAQSPRYKIIEKRQSVAFWCNPISGHATLYWYQQILGQGPKLLIQFQNNGVVDDSQLPKDRFSAERLKGVDSTLKIQPAKLEDSAVYLCASSPTTGNNEQFFGPGTRLTVL.

The J gene is TRBJ2-5, the V gene TRBV6-1, with 7 bases fitting TRBD1. Germline CDR1 MNHNS, CDR2 SASEGT. The CDR3 totals 15 residues. The V segment lost 2 bases and the J segment 2 bases; nucleotides outside the gene matches: 5. The CDR3 nucleotides are TGTGCCAGCAGTGAAATTCAGGGGGTTCAAGAGACCCAGTACTTC. Protein product: CASSEIQGVQETQYF.

The genes are TRBV7-9 and TRBJ2-7; 10 positions match TRBD2. With V trimmed by 8 bases and J by 0 bases, 1 base remained unmatched. The CDR3 consists of 13 residues. Germline CDR1 is SEHNR and CDR2 is FQNEAQ (reference sequence). The CDR3 DNA reads TGTGCCAGCGGACTAGCGGACTCCTACGAGCAGTACTTC. The encoded protein is CASGLADSYEQYF.

This clone was counted a few times. The V call is TRBV4-3, the J call TRBJ2-2, with unresolved D. Looked up from germline, CDR1 is LGHNA and CDR2 is YSLEER. The CDR3 runs to 14 residues. Trimming took off 0 bases at V and 7 bases at J, with 9 bases between the two ends. CDR3 amino acids: CASSQDGSGGELFF. The CDR3 DNA is TGCGCCAGCAGCCAAGATGGTAGTGGCGGGGAGCTGTTTTTT.

This clone was picked up one time. The rearrangement uses TRBV19 and TRBJ2-4, with D hard to call. There are 14 residues in the CDR3. Trimming pared 1 base from V and 0 bases from J, leaving 4 bases between. Per the germline V gene, CDR1 is LNHDA and CDR2 is SQIVND (reference sequence). CDR3 sequence: CASSIGQAKNIQYF. In DNA form, the CDR3 reads TGTGCCAGTAGTATAGGGCAAGCCAAAAACATTCAGTACTTC.

The rearrangement links TRBV7-9 to TRBJ1-2, with a tentative D call TRBD1 (6 bases). V lost 3 bases to trimming and J lost 8 bases, with 13 bases between them. Germline values: CDR1 SEHNR, CDR2 FQNEAQ (reference sequence). This CDR3 has 13 residues. The CDR3 region has the DNA TGTGCCAGCAGCTTGGGAACAGGGTGGGGCTACACCTTC. It encodes CASSLGTGWGYTF.

The chain employs TRBV16 and TRBJ1-4; the D gene is possibly TRBD1 (6 bases). The CDR3 runs 13 residues. CDR1 and CDR2 (germline): KGHSY, FQNENV. Trimming cost V 0 bases and J 10 bases, with 9 bases left between them. The CDR3: CASSQSGRGKLFF. CDR3 bases: TGTGCCAGCAGCCAATCGGGCAGGGGAAAACTGTTTTTT. The full variable domain, completed using reference TRBV16 and TRBJ1-4, is GEEVAQTPKHLVRGEGQKAKLYCAPIKGHSYVFWYQQVLKNEFKFLISFQNENVFDETGMPKERFSAKCLPNSPCSLEIQATKLEDSAVYFCASSQSGRGKLFFGSGTQLSVL.

This rearrangement joins TRBV5-5 to TRBJ1-2; D possibly corresponds to TRBD1 (5 bases). The CDR3 totals 14 residues. In germline, CDR1 is SGHKS, CDR2 YYEKEE (reference sequence). The V end was cut by 4 bases, the J end by 8 bases, with 18 bases between. The CDR3 protein is CASSIGPERGGYTF. Here the CDR3 DNA reads TGTGCCAGCAGCATAGGTCCGGAAAGGGGCGGCTACACCTTC.

The rearrangement joins TRBV6-5 to TRBJ2-5, with 8 bases that match TRBD1. CDR3 size: 15 residues. The trim removed 5 bases at V and 1 base at J, leaving 6 bases unmatched. Germline-derived CDR1 and CDR2 are MNHEY and SVGAGI. The CDR3 DNA is TGTGCCAGCAGTCGACAGGGGACCCGCCAAGAGACCCAGTACTTC. Its translation: CASSRQGTRQETQYF.

The V gene is TRBV5-6, the J gene TRBJ2-5, with D possibly being TRBD2 (6 bases). Germline CDR1 reads SGHDT; CDR2 reads YYEEEE. This CDR3 has 14 amino acids. V shed 0 bases and J shed 3 bases, with 9 bases lying between them. The CDR3 protein is CASSLGLVKETQYF. In DNA, the CDR3 is TGTGCCAGCAGCTTGGGACTAGTGAAAGAGACCCAGTACTTC.

V and J are TRBV6-1 and TRBJ2-7; TRBD2 matches 11 bases. V trimming: 4 bases; J trimming: 3 bases; junction bases outside the gene matches: 8. Germline loops: CDR1 MNHNS, CDR2 SASEGT. This CDR3 region has 16 residues. The CDR3 DNA reads TGTGCCAGCAGTGGTCCTACTAGCGGGAGAGGCTACGAGCAGTACTTC. It is translated as CASSGPTSGRGYEQYF.

The count of this clone is one. The CDR3, as DNA: TGTGCCAGCGACTCCAACAGCAGGGGAAATTACGAGCAGTACTTC. Translated: CASDSNSRGNYEQYF. V usage is TRBV28 and J usage is TRBJ2-7, with D possibly matching TRBD1 (6 bases). CDR3 size: 15 residues. Trimming shortened V by 8 bases and J by 4 bases, and 21 bases separated the two germline ends. Germline CDR1 reads MDHEN; CDR2 reads SYDVKM. The full variable domain, its missing parts supplied by reference TRBV28 and TRBJ2-7, is DVKVTQSSRYLVKRTGEKVFLECVQDMDHENMFWYRQDPGLGLRLIYFSYDVKMKEKGDIPEGYSVSREKKERFSLILESASTNQTSMYLCASDSNSRGNYEQYFGPGTRLTVT.

This chain joins TRBV2 and TRBJ2-7; TRBD1 might be the D (6 bases). The length of the CDR3 is 18 residues. CDR1 SNHLY and CDR2 FYNNEI come from the germline V gene. The V end was cut by 3 bases, the J end by 6 bases, with 27 bases between. The CDR3 DNA follows: TGTGCCAGCAGTGACCAAAGGGGCAGGGGAAGAGGGACGGTCGAGCAGTACTTC. Encoded protein: CASSDQRGRGRGTVEQYF.

The chain employs TRBV4-3 and TRBJ2-7; D perhaps matches TRBD2 (6 bases). This CDR3 comprises 14 residues. Per germline, CDR1 LGHNA and CDR2 YSLEER. The ends were cut back, 4 bases at V and 5 bases at J, with 15 bases in the middle. The chain's CDR3 is CASSLATSEDEQYF. The CDR3 DNA reads as TGCGCCAGCAGCCTCGCGACTAGTGAGGACGAGCAGTACTTC.

This clone has a single count. The DNA for the CDR3 is TGTGCCAGCAGCTTGGCGCAGGGAGGACGGACAGATACGCAGTATTTT. It codes for CASSLAQGGRTDTQYF. V is TRBV11-2 and J is TRBJ2-3; TRBD2 is a possible D gene (6 bases). From germline, CDR1 is SGHAT and CDR2 FQNNGV. The CDR3 spans 16 residues. The germline V and J ends were trimmed by 3 bases and 3 bases, with 16 bases remaining between them.

The chain uses TRBV4-1 and TRBJ1-3, with 7 bases that match TRBD1. CDR3 length: 14 amino acids. Germline values: CDR1 MGHRA, CDR2 YSYEKL. Trimming removed 7 bases from V and 4 bases from J; junction bases left unmatched: 7. This chain's CDR3 is CASTPTGTGNTIYF. The CDR3 nucleotides read TGCGCCAGCACTCCGACAGGGACAGGAAACACCATATATTTT.

The V and J genes are TRBV5-1 and TRBJ1-2; D might be TRBD1 (6 bases). The CDR3 contains 14 residues. The V gene's germline CDR1 is SGHRS and CDR2 YFSETQ. Trimming pared 2 bases from V and 8 bases from J, leaving 16 bases between. The CDR3 DNA sequence: TGCGCCAGCAGCTTTAGGACAGAACACGGCGGCTACACCTTC. Its protein is CASSFRTEHGGYTF.

This chain joins TRBV27 and TRBJ2-1; 9 bases align to TRBD1. Trimming cost V 6 bases and J 5 bases; bases outside gene matches: 8. The length of the CDR3 is 15 residues. The germline V gene has CDR1 MNHEY and CDR2 SMNVEV (reference sequence). As DNA, the CDR3 is TGTGCCAGCAGCACCGGCGGGACAGGGAACAATGAGCAGTTCTTC. Its protein product is CASSTGGTGNNEQFF.

J is TRBJ2-7 and V is TRBV19, with 13 bases identical to TRBD2. CDR1 is LNHDA and CDR2 is SQIVND in the germline V gene (reference sequence). The CDR3 loop spans 14 amino acids. V was clipped by 8 bases and J by 5 bases; unmatched bases: 6. The CDR3 DNA reads TGTGCCAGTGGACTAGCGGGAGCAGACAACGAGCAGTACTTC. Encoded protein: CASGLAGADNEQYF.

The rearrangement uses TRBV6-5 and TRBJ2-7; D not resolved. The V and J ends lost 4 bases and 1 base respectively, with 8 bases between them. Per germline, CDR1 MNHEY and CDR2 SVGAGI. This CDR3 has 13 residues. CDR3 in DNA: TGTGCCAGCAGTTTCCTGAGGTCCTACGAGCAGTACTTC. This translates into CASSFLRSYEQYF.

This sequence joins TRBV5-6 and TRBJ1-5; 7 positions agree with TRBD1. The CDR3 runs to 14 residues. Germline CDR1 and CDR2: SGHDT and YYEEEE. With V trimmed by 4 bases and J by 3 bases, 4 bases remained unmatched. The CDR3 DNA is TGTGCCAGCAGCCTACAGGGGTTCAATCAGCCCCAGCATTTT. It is translated as CASSLQGFNQPQHF. The full variable domain, its missing parts supplied by reference TRBV5-6 and TRBJ1-5, is DAGVTQSPTHLIKTRGQQVTLRCSPKSGHDTVSWYQQALGQGPQFIFQYYEEEERQRGNFPDRFSGHQFPNYSSELNVNALLLGDSALYLCASSLQGFNQPQHFGDGTRLSIL.

V gene TRBV30 combines with J gene TRBJ2-7; TRBD2 aligns across 7 bases. Germline-derived CDR1 and CDR2 are GTSNPN and SVGIG (reference sequence). The CDR3 spans 14 residues. The V segment lost 0 bases and the J segment 6 bases; nucleotides outside the gene matches: 8. In DNA form, the CDR3 reads TGTGCCTGGAGTGTCGGGGGAGGGCCTAGCGAGCAGTACTTC. Residues: CAWSVGGGPSEQYF.